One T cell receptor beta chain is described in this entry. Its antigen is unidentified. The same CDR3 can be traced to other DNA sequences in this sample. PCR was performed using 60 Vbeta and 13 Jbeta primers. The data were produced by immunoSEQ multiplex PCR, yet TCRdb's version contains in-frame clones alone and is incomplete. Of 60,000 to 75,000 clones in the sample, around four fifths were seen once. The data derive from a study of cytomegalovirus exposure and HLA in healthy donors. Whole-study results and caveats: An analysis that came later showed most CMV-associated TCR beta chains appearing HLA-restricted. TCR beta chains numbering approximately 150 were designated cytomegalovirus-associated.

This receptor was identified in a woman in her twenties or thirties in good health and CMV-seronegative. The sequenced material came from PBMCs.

CDR3 region: CASSVSGTVFSGNTIYF. Here the CDR3 DNA reads TGTGCCAGCAGCGTCTCCGGGACAGTCTTCTCTGGAAACACCATATATTTT. V and J are TRBV9 and TRBJ1-3; 7 positions agree with TRBD1. V lost 2 bases to trimming and J lost 0 bases; unmatched junction nucleotides: 8. From germline, CDR1 is SGDLS and CDR2 YYNGEE. The CDR3 has 17 residues.